The TCR beta chain described here comes from a study of blood T cell repertoires in COVID-19. Study background: Researchers got acute and convalescent COVID-19 samples from the United States, Italy and Spain. T cells, B-cell-depleted T cells, or PBMCs provided the cDNA or gDNA that served as material.

This CDR3 spans 16 amino acids. Losses at the gene ends were 3 bases for V and 2 bases for J; bases not matched to a gene: 7. Germline CDR1 reads SGHTA; CDR2 reads FQGNSA. Original processing methods: Cell counts per sample came from amplifying reference gene primers. Libraries were prepared by immunoSEQ multiplex PCR; TCRdb keeps only in-frame clonotypes and omits some of them. V and J calls plus clone size are reproduced from that table; the DNA served to infer D and trimming. The sample carries about 250,000 clones, nearly 90% recorded once. The chain is built from TRBV7-2 and TRBJ2-5, with 9 bases fitting TRBD2. The clonotype originates from a man between 18 and 35 years old with active or convalescent COVID-19. The sequencing input was peripheral blood. The CDR3, as DNA: TGTGCCAGCAGCTTTCTTCGACTAGCGGAACAAGAGACCCAGTACTTC. Its protein is CASSFLRLAEQETQYF.